The 23 T cell receptor beta chains reported below all come from one sample, sequenced in a study of blood T cells in healthy people across ages. Through a sample-barcoded 5' primer and a J-beta primer mix, a second PCR was run for about 7 to 12 cycles. TCRdb called the 5' RACE reads again in MiXCR, with one record for every CDR3 protein. The sample contains about 1.4 million distinct CDR3 sequences, approximately 63% of which appear only once. Source material: blood. These receptors were obtained from a man younger than 35 in good health.

The V call is TRBV5-6, the J call TRBJ1-1; D call uncertain. Germline V gives CDR1 SGHDT, CDR2 YYEEEE. The CDR3 is made up of 11 amino acids. The V end lost 3 bases, the J end lost 11 bases, and 11 bases lay between the germline ends. CDR3 residues: CASSSYGTAFF. CDR3 DNA sequence: TGTGCCAGCAGCTCGTATGGCACGGCTTTCTTT.

The chain joins TRBV4-2 to TRBJ2-5; possibly TRBD1 for D (6 bases). The closer fit of TRBJ2-1 to the DNA end suggests the J call may be wrong. Germline assignment: CDR1 LGHNA and CDR2 YNFKEQ. The length of the CDR3 is 15 residues. The CDR3 DNA is TGTGCCAGCAGCGTCCGGGACACCGACGGAGAGACCCAGTTCTTC. Its protein product is CASSVRDTDGETQFF.

Comment on this clonotype: At one boundary the junction diverges from the germline segment, which might be a read error. This chain uses TRBV20-1 with TRBJ1-5; no definite D call. The CDR3 is 14 amino acids. Germline CDR1 DFQATT, CDR2 SNEGSKA (reference sequence). The CDR3 loop is CSARGQSPGQPRHF. DNA of the CDR3: TGCAGTGCTAGGGGCCAATCCCCAGGTCAGCCCCGGCATTTT.

The chain carries TRBV6-5 and TRBJ2-3; D remains unclear. The CDR3 extends over 16 amino acids. V shed 2 bases and J shed 5 bases, with 17 bases lying between them. CDR1 and CDR2 (germline): MNHEY, SVGAGI. CDR3 loop: CASSYQAPPNQDTQYF. For the CDR3, the DNA is TGTGCCAGCAGTTACCAGGCTCCTCCGAATCAAGATACGCAGTATTTT.

This clonotype is a singleton in its sample. J is TRBJ1-6 and V is TRBV5-1; D is possibly TRBD1 (5 bases). In germline, CDR1 is SGHRS, CDR2 YFSETQ. Trimming took 0 bases from V and 9 from J, leaving 22 bases between them. The CDR3 loop spans 18 amino acids. The CDR3 coding sequence is TGCGCCAGCAGCTTGGGATTCGTGGGGATCACAGGTGTTTCACCCCTCCACTTT. It yields the protein CASSLGFVGITGVSPLHF. Full variable domain (remainder filled in from reference TRBV5-1 and TRBJ1-6): KAGVTQTPRYLIKTRGQQVTLSCSPISGHRSVSWYQQTPGQGLQFLFEYFSETQRNKGNFPGRFSGRQFSNSRSEMNVSTLELGDSALYLCASSLGFVGITGVSPLHFGNGTRLTVT.

The genes are TRBV7-9 and TRBJ2-7; D uncertain. CDR1 is SEHNR and CDR2 is FQNEAQ in the germline V gene (reference sequence). The CDR3 consists of 14 residues. Trimming stripped 4 bases from V and 0 bases from J, with 10 bases between. In nucleotides, the CDR3 is TGTGCCAGCAGCTCAGACTTATCCTCCTACGAGCAGTACTTC. It translates to CASSSDLSSYEQYF.

A few counts support this clonotype. The V gene is TRBV29-1, the J gene TRBJ2-3; D might be TRBD1 (6 bases). V lost 8 bases and J 2 bases, leaving 14 bases between the germline ends. The CDR3 is 13 residues long. Per germline, CDR1 SQVTM and CDR2 ANQGSEA. CDR3 DNA sequence: TGCAGCCCACGACAGGTCCTCACAGATACGCAGTATTTT. Its translation: CSPRQVLTDTQYF.

The chain carries TRBV7-2 and TRBJ1-6; D remains unclear. The CDR3 runs to 14 residues. Germline V gene sequence: CDR1 SGHTA, CDR2 FQGNSA. V was cut by 5 bases and J by 8 bases, with 13 bases left in between. The CDR3 protein is CASSIGLMDSPLHF. In DNA form, the CDR3 reads TGTGCCAGCAGCATAGGACTTATGGATTCACCCCTCCACTTT.

This clonotype is a singleton in its sample. The chain joins TRBV7-2 to TRBJ2-1, with 9 positions matching TRBD1. The CDR3 sequence is 15 residues long. Trimming cost V 1 base and J 15 bases; bases outside gene matches: 13. Germline V gene sequence: CDR1 SGHTA, CDR2 FQGNSA. In nucleotides, the CDR3 is TGTGCCAGCAGCTTAGGCCGGACAGGGGCAGAGGTGATGTTCTTC. Amino acid sequence: CASSLGRTGAEVMFF.

The J gene is TRBJ2-1, the V gene TRBV7-2; D may correspond to TRBD1 or TRBD2 (5 bases each). CDR1 is SGHTA, CDR2 FQGNSA, per germline. V was pared by 1 base and J by 10 bases, with 26 bases between. CDR3 length equals 18 residues. This chain's CDR3 is CASSLGDEGRRTPSEQFF. The CDR3 DNA sequence: TGTGCCAGCAGCTTAGGAGACGAGGGGCGGAGGACCCCCTCCGAGCAGTTCTTC.

The rearrangement uses TRBV7-9 and TRBJ2-4, with D perhaps TRBD1 (7 bases). V gave up 4 bases and J gave up 1 base, with 14 bases separating them. The length of the CDR3 is 16 residues. Looked up from germline, CDR1 is SEHNR and CDR2 is FQNEAQ (reference sequence). The CDR3 spells CASSSPTGRAKNIQYF. In DNA, the CDR3 is TGTGCCAGCAGCTCCCCGACAGGGAGGGCCAAAAACATTCAGTACTTC. Full variable domain (outside the CDR3, taken from reference TRBV7-9 and TRBJ2-4): DTGVSQNPRHKITKRGQNVTFRCDPISEHNRLYWYRQTLGQGPEFLTYFQNEAQLEKSRLLSDRFSAERPKGSFSTLEIQRTEQGDSAMYLCASSSPTGRAKNIQYFGAGTRLSVL.

This sequence joins TRBV12-3 or TRBV12-4 and TRBJ2-2; TRBD1 matches at 11 bases. V dropped 5 bases and J dropped 3; count of bases not matched to a gene: 5. This CDR3 spans 16 amino acids. DNA for the CDR3: TGTGCCAGCAGTGATCCGGGACAGGGGGACACCGGGGAGCTGTTTTTT. Protein: CASSDPGQGDTGELFF.

The chain couples TRBV5-8 to TRBJ2-1; 7 positions match TRBD2. Germline CDR1 reads SGHTS; CDR2 reads YDEGEE. After removal of 1 base from V and 1 base from J, the junction contained 5 bases not matched to a gene. This CDR3 comprises 16 residues. The CDR3 DNA follows: TGTGCCAGCAGCTTGCGCTACGGGAGGTCCTACAATGAGCAGTTCTTC. It encodes CASSLRYGRSYNEQFF.

This chain connects TRBV7-9 to TRBJ2-5, with TRBD1 identical over 7 bases. The DNA end is a closer match to TRBJ2-7, so the J assignment may be wrong. This CDR3 is 13 amino acids long. The V gene's germline CDR1 is SEHNR and CDR2 FQNEAQ (reference sequence). The CDR3 DNA sequence: TGTGCCAGCAGCTTAGGGGACAGCAACGAGCAGTACTTC. Protein sequence: CASSLGDSNEQYF.

The chain joins TRBV4-3 to TRBJ2-6; unclear D gene. The germline gives CDR1 LGHNA, CDR2 YSLEER. The CDR3 has 17 residues. Trimming stripped 0 bases from V and 0 bases from J, with 9 bases between. The CDR3 DNA follows: TGCGCCAGCAGCCAAGATCGGTCGGTCTCTGGGGCCAACGTCCTGACTTTC. As protein: CASSQDRSVSGANVLTF.

This rearrangement joins TRBV7-6 to TRBJ1-1; 7 bases line up with TRBD1. Germline V CDR1 and CDR2: SGHVS, FNYEAQ. V gave up 4 bases and J gave up 7 bases; unmatched junction bases: 9. The length of the CDR3 is 14 residues. In nucleotides, the CDR3 is TGTGCCAGCAGCTACCGGGACAGCGACTTTGAAGCTTTCTTT. It is translated as CASSYRDSDFEAFF.

This clonotype was detected a few times. The chain joins TRBV4-3 to TRBJ2-3; D is unclear. Trimming took off 3 bases at V and 5 bases at J, with 12 bases between the two ends. The CDR3 contains 14 residues. Germline lookup yields CDR1 LGHNA and CDR2 YSLEER. CDR3 bases: TGCGCCAGCAGCCAGGGCCTGAGCCGAGATACGCAGTATTTT. Translating it yields CASSQGLSRDTQYF.

J is TRBJ2-5 and V is TRBV7-8, with 10 bases matching TRBD1. The J call could be wrong; TRBJ2-7 is a better fit for the DNA end. This CDR3 has 17 amino acids. Germline assignment: CDR1 SGHVS and CDR2 FQNEAQ. Written as DNA, the CDR3 is TGTGCCAGCAGCTTAGGGGGCCCGGGACAGGGGATATACGAGCAGTACTTC. Protein: CASSLGGPGQGIYEQYF.

This clonotype was detected only a few times. The V gene is TRBV7-6, the J gene TRBJ2-5, with D perhaps TRBD2 (6 bases). Germline values: CDR1 SGHVS, CDR2 FNYEAQ. V was trimmed by 5 bases and J by 11 bases, leaving 24 bases between them. This CDR3 comprises 15 residues. As DNA, the CDR3 is TGTGCCAGCAGCCTCAACACTGGCGCTGATCGGGAGCAGTACTTC. Translated, it gives CASSLNTGADREQYF.

The chain is built from TRBV12-3 or TRBV12-4 and TRBJ2-1, with 12 positions matching TRBD2. After removal of 3 bases from V and 0 bases from J, the junction contained 6 bases not matched to a gene. The CDR3 length is 18 residues. The CDR3 region is CASSFRLAGGSSYNEQFF. CDR3 sequence (DNA): TGTGCCAGCAGTTTTCGGCTAGCGGGGGGGTCCTCCTACAATGAGCAGTTCTTC.

In regard to this clonotype: One end of the junction is discordant with germline, which a read error may explain. The rearrangement joins TRBV7-2 to TRBJ2-5, with D maybe TRBD2 (5 bases). In germline, CDR1 is SGHTA, CDR2 FQGNSA. This CDR3 is 12 amino acids long. CDR3 in amino acids: CAGSLAGETLYF. CDR3 nucleotides: TGTGCCGGCAGCTTAGCCGGGGAGACCCTGTACTTC.

The rearrangement links TRBV7-6 to TRBJ1-2; a weak D match, TRBD1 (5 bases). V lost 2 bases to trimming and J lost 7 bases, with 14 bases between them. From germline, CDR1 is SGHVS and CDR2 FNYEAQ. This CDR3 region has 14 residues. In nucleotides, the CDR3 is TGTGCCAGCAGCTTAATCCAGGGTAACAGTGGCTACACCTTC. The encoded protein is CASSLIQGNSGYTF.

The chain has TRBV7-9 and TRBJ2-7, with a possible D match to TRBD2 (6 bases). Germline lookup yields CDR1 SEHNR and CDR2 FQNEAQ (reference sequence). The CDR3 consists of 12 residues. V lost 5 bases and J 3 bases, leaving 8 bases between the germline ends. CDR3 coding DNA: TGTGCCAGCAGCAAGGGACTCTACGAGCAGTACTTC. Its protein product is CASSKGLYEQYF.